The entry below describes one T cell receptor (beta chain). The target antigen is unknown. The ends lost 0 bases at V and 7 bases at J; junction bases unmatched: 9. CDR1 and CDR2 from the germline V gene are SGDLS and YYNGEE. CDR3 length equals 15 residues. The table came from immunoSEQ multiplex PCR; TCRdb's copy has only in-frame clones and leaves some out. The data hold 90,000 to 100,000 clones, with roughly 79% observed a single time. These data belong to a study of radiotherapy plus CTLA-4 blockade in lung cancer. Study as a whole: Across the patients, objective responses occurred in about 18%, and disease control in under 35%. Study-level points and caveats: Radiotherapy plus ipilimumab was followed by expansion in blood of tumor-derived TCR clones.

The source was peripheral blood, collected from a patient treated with radiotherapy plus ipilimumab. The genes are TRBV9 and TRBJ1-2; 7 bases align to TRBD1. This clonotype originated in a human donor with non-small cell lung cancer who had a partial response to radiotherapy plus ipilimumab. Some clones in this sample may be carry-over from other donors' samples. CDR3: CASSVAPGRGFGYTF. The CDR3 DNA sequence: TGTGCCAGCAGCGTAGCGCCCGGCAGGGGGTTTGGCTACACCTTC.